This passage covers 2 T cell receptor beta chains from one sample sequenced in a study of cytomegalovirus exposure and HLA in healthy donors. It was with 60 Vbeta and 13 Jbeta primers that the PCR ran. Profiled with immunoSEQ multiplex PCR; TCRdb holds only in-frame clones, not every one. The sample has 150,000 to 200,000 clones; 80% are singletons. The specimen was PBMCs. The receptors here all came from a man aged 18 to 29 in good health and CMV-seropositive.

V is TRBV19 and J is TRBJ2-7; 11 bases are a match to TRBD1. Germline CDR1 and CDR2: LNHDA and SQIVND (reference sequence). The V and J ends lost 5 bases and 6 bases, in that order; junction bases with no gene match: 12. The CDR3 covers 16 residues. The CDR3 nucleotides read TGTGCCAGTAGTGCCGGGACAGGGGGACGAACGGGCGAGCAGTACTTC. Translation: CASSAGTGGRTGEQYF.

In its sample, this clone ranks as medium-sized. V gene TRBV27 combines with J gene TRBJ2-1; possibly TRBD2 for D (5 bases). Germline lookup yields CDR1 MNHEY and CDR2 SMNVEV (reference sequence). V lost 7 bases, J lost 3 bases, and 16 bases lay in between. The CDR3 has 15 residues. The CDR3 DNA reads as TGTGCCAGCACGATTAGTGGGGAGCTCTACAATGAGCAGTTCTTC. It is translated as CASTISGELYNEQFF.